The 28 T cell receptor beta chains given below trace back to one sample, sequenced in a study of radiotherapy plus CTLA-4 blockade in lung cancer. Libraries were prepared by immunoSEQ multiplex PCR; TCRdb keeps only in-frame clonotypes and omits some of them. The sample has about 28,000 clones, 75% to 85% seen once. The source was peripheral blood, collected from a patient treated with radiotherapy plus ipilimumab. The source is a human donor with non-small cell lung cancer that progressed on radiotherapy plus ipilimumab.

The chain links TRBV13 to TRBJ1-6; tentative D call: TRBD1 (6 bases). CDR1 is PRHDT, CDR2 FYEKMQ, per germline (reference sequence). V was clipped by 2 bases and J by 7 bases, with 15 bases between them. The CDR3 contains 16 residues. CDR3 in amino acids: CASSLKGRRGNSPLHF. The CDR3 region has the DNA TGTGCCAGCAGCTTAAAGGGGCGCAGGGGCAATTCACCCCTCCACTTT.

This clone was recorded only once. The J gene is TRBJ2-4, the V gene TRBV19; 7 bases fit TRBD2. The CDR3 runs to 15 residues. The germline CDR1 and CDR2 sequences are LNHDA and SQIVND (reference sequence). The V gene end was trimmed by 5 bases and the J gene end by 5 bases; junction bases not matched to a gene: 9. This CDR3 reads CASSPPGAGQNIQYF. In nucleotides, the CDR3 is TGTGCCAGTAGTCCCCCCGGAGCGGGGCAAAACATTCAGTACTTC.

V is TRBV11-2 and J is TRBJ2-7; D is possibly TRBD2 (6 bases). The CDR3 is 16 amino acids. V gave up 5 bases and J gave up 0 bases, with 17 bases separating them. CDR1 and CDR2 (germline): SGHAT, FQNNGV. DNA for the CDR3: TGTGCCAGCAGCCCCGCATCAGGGAGGAGCTCCTACGAGCAGTACTTC. This encodes CASSPASGRSSYEQYF.

This chain joins TRBV18 and TRBJ1-5; unclear D gene. Germline V lookup: CDR1 KGHSH, CDR2 LQKENI. Trimming pared 3 bases from V and 4 bases from J, leaving 10 bases between. The CDR3 runs to 14 residues. CDR3 in amino acids: CASSPDQHNQPQHF. DNA for the CDR3: TGTGCCAGCTCACCGGACCAGCATAATCAGCCCCAGCATTTT.

The chain links TRBV10-1 to TRBJ2-2; no clear D gene. Germline-derived CDR1 and CDR2 are WNHNN and SYGVQD (reference sequence). Trimming took off 0 bases at V and 7 bases at J, with 9 bases between the two ends. The CDR3 is made up of 14 amino acids. The CDR3 protein is CASSESLGDGELFF. As DNA, the CDR3 is TGCGCCAGCAGTGAGTCATTGGGCGACGGGGAGCTGTTTTTT.

The rearrangement links TRBV10-3 to TRBJ2-3, with D unclear. With 10 bases removed from V and 1 base from J, the gap between germline ends came to 15 bases. This CDR3 contains 14 residues. In germline, CDR1 is ENHRY, CDR2 SYGVKD. The chain's CDR3 is CATFSPEGTDTQYF. The CDR3 DNA reads TGTGCCACCTTTAGCCCAGAGGGCACAGATACGCAGTATTTT.

The rearrangement joins TRBV20-1 to TRBJ1-2; D gene ambiguous. The CDR3 length is 11 residues. Germline V CDR1 and CDR2: DFQATT, SNEGSKA (reference sequence). The V gene lost 6 bases and the J gene lost 6 bases, with 11 bases spanning the gap. This CDR3 reads CSAPARDGYTF. The CDR3 coding sequence is TGCAGTGCCCCCGCGAGGGATGGCTACACCTTC.

The V and J genes are TRBV20-1 and TRBJ2-1, with D unclear. The ends were cut back, 4 bases at V and 4 bases at J, with 2 bases in the middle. Looked up from germline, CDR1 is DFQATT and CDR2 is SNEGSKA (reference sequence). CDR3 length: 10 residues. CDR3 region: CSATYNEQFF. In DNA, the CDR3 is TGCAGTGCTACGTACAATGAGCAGTTCTTC.

The chain has TRBV18 and TRBJ2-7; D might be TRBD2 (6 bases). This CDR3 is 14 amino acids long. Deletions cut 5 bases from V and 2 bases from J, with 13 bases between. Per the germline V gene, CDR1 is KGHSH and CDR2 is LQKENI. The CDR3, as DNA: TGTGCCAGCTCAATAGGTGGCGGGGCCTACGAGCAGTACTTC. Translation: CASSIGGGAYEQYF.

This clone was detected a few times. CDR3 sequence (DNA): TGTGCCAGCAGCGTAGGGGGGGCTAGCGGGTACAATGAGCAGTTCTTC. Amino acid sequence: CASSVGGASGYNEQFF. The rearrangement links TRBV9 to TRBJ2-1, with 8 positions matching TRBD2. The V gene end was trimmed by 0 bases and the J gene end by 4 bases; junction bases not matched to a gene: 6. The V gene's germline CDR1 is SGDLS and CDR2 YYNGEE. This CDR3 has 16 amino acids.

This clone was observed a handful of times. The chain couples TRBV27 to TRBJ1-5, with 7 bases fitting TRBD1. Germline CDR1 and CDR2: MNHEY and SMNVEV (reference sequence). This CDR3 has 15 amino acids. V shed 5 bases, J shed 3 bases, and the junction held 7 bases outside the gene matches. The CDR3: CASSPDRASNQPQHF. The CDR3 DNA follows: TGTGCCAGCAGTCCCGACAGGGCGTCCAATCAGCCCCAGCATTTT.

The gene calls are TRBV5-6 and TRBJ2-5; tentative D call: TRBD2 (5 bases). Germline CDR1 reads SGHDT; CDR2 reads YYEEEE. Deletions cut 6 bases from V and 0 bases from J, with 15 bases between. This CDR3 region has 15 residues. CDR3 coding DNA: TGTGCCAGCACGCGGGCGGTGCTGTACCAAGAGACCCAGTACTTC. This translates into CASTRAVLYQETQYF.

The chain carries TRBV7-9 and TRBJ1-1; D not resolved. The CDR3 extends over 12 amino acids. Trimming shortened V by 1 base and J by 11 bases, and 11 bases separated the two germline ends. Looked up from germline, CDR1 is SEHNR and CDR2 is FQNEAQ (reference sequence). CDR3 sequence reads: CASSLGRERAFF. CDR3 in DNA: TGTGCCAGCAGCTTAGGGAGGGAGCGTGCTTTCTTT.

The CDR3 loop is CSEMGRSGGANVLTF. The CDR3 coding sequence is TGCAGCGAGATGGGGCGATCGGGTGGGGCCAACGTCCTGACTTTC. The V call is TRBV29-1, the J call TRBJ2-6, with D possibly matching TRBD1 (5 bases). Germline V CDR1 and CDR2: SQVTM, ANQGSEA. The CDR3 is 15 amino acids. V lost 7 bases and J 3 bases, leaving 16 bases between the germline ends.

The chain is built from TRBV28 and TRBJ2-7; D not certain. The V end was cut by 2 bases, the J end by 1 base, with 9 bases between. The CDR3 is 14 amino acids. Germline CDR1 is MDHEN and CDR2 is SYDVKM. In DNA form, the CDR3 reads TGTGCCAGCAGTTTAAACCCAGGATCCTACGAGCAGTACTTC. The encoded protein is CASSLNPGSYEQYF.

For this clone: One junction end does not reproduce the germline sequence, and a read error may be involved. The CDR3 sequence is CASSFRTGTGEPFF. Here the CDR3 DNA reads TGTGCCAGCAGTTTCCGTACAGGGACCGGGGAGCCGTTTTTT. The V and J genes are TRBV28 and TRBJ2-2, with D possibly TRBD1 on 6 matching bases. The CDR3 consists of 14 residues. Germline V gene lookup returns CDR1 MDHEN and CDR2 SYDVKM.

The sample holds a few counts of this clone. At the DNA level, this CDR3 is encoded by other sequences in the same sample as well. CDR3 sequence: CAISVGTGVYEQYF. CDR3 nucleotide sequence: TGTGCCATCAGTGTGGGAACAGGGGTATACGAGCAGTACTTC. V usage is TRBV10-3 and J usage is TRBJ2-7; 7 nucleotides line up with TRBD1. CDR1 and CDR2 (germline): ENHRY, SYGVKD. The CDR3 length is 14 residues. Unmatched junction bases numbered 7, after V lost 4 bases and J lost 4 bases.

In this sample, this clone turned up a few times. This sequence joins TRBV5-1 and TRBJ1-6; TRBD1 aligns across 8 bases. From germline, CDR1 is SGHRS and CDR2 YFSETQ. V trimming: 4 bases; J trimming: 6 bases; junction bases outside the gene matches: 6. The CDR3 sequence is 15 residues long. The CDR3, as DNA: TGCGCCAGCAGCCTACAGGGGGAAAGTAATTCACCCCTCCACTTT. This encodes CASSLQGESNSPLHF. Supplemented by reference TRBV5-1 and TRBJ1-6, the full variable domain reads KAGVTQTPRYLIKTRGQQVTLSCSPISGHRSVSWYQQTPGQGLQFLFEYFSETQRNKGNFPGRFSGRQFSNSRSEMNVSTLELGDSALYLCASSLQGESNSPLHFGNGTRLTVT.

As DNA, the CDR3 is TGTGCCAGCAGTTACCCAGGGGACGGCTACACCTTC. It specifies CASSYPGDGYTF. The V gene is TRBV6-6, the J gene TRBJ1-2, with D tentatively TRBD1 (6 bases). Looked up from germline, CDR1 is MNHNY and CDR2 is SVGAGI (reference sequence). This CDR3 comprises 12 residues. Trimming cost V 2 bases and J 8 bases, with 9 bases left between them.

In the case of this clone: The sample carries other DNA sequences with the same CDR3. V usage is TRBV5-6 and J usage is TRBJ2-2; no reliable D call. Trimming took off 0 bases at V and 1 base at J, with 4 bases between the two ends. The CDR3 has 14 amino acids. Per the germline V gene, CDR1 is SGHDT and CDR2 is YYEEEE. CDR3 protein: CASSLGQNTGELFF. CDR3 in DNA: TGTGCCAGCAGCTTGGGACAGAACACCGGGGAGCTGTTTTTT.

This chain connects TRBV28 to TRBJ1-1, with a possible D match to TRBD1 (5 bases). The CDR3 runs 13 residues. Germline V gene sequence: CDR1 MDHEN, CDR2 SYDVKM. Trimming pared 10 bases from V and 6 bases from J, leaving 18 bases between. The CDR3 protein is CATSLGGRAEAFF. The CDR3 DNA reads TGTGCCACCTCCTTGGGGGGTAGGGCTGAAGCTTTCTTT.

The rearrangement joins TRBV10-3 to TRBJ2-1, with a weak D call TRBD1 (6 bases). This CDR3 contains 13 residues. CDR1 and CDR2 (germline): ENHRY, SYGVKD. Trimming removed 4 bases from V and 7 bases from J, with 11 bases in between. CDR3 nucleotide sequence: TGTGCCATCAGTGGACAGGTTTCGAATGAGCAGTTCTTC. It is translated as CAISGQVSNEQFF.

The chain has TRBV2 and TRBJ2-5; weak D call: TRBD2 (5 bases). This CDR3 has 15 residues. The V gene lost 5 bases and the J gene lost 2 bases, with 15 bases spanning the gap. CDR1 is SNHLY and CDR2 is FYNNEI in the germline V gene. The CDR3 DNA sequence: TGTGCCAGCAGTTATCGCGGGTTGGGGCAAGAGACCCAGTACTTC. Protein product: CASSYRGLGQETQYF.

The chain uses TRBV2 and TRBJ2-1; D ambiguous. Germline-derived CDR1 and CDR2 are SNHLY and FYNNEI. The CDR3 totals 12 residues. V was trimmed by 7 bases and J by 5 bases, leaving 9 bases between them. This CDR3 is CASKVYHNEQFF. The CDR3 DNA follows: TGTGCCAGCAAGGTCTACCACAATGAGCAGTTCTTC.

The chain joins TRBV5-4 to TRBJ1-1; the match to TRBD1 covers 7 bases. The germline CDR1 and CDR2 sequences are SGHNT and YYREEE (reference sequence). Trimming at V came to 4 bases and at J to 4 bases, leaving 10 bases not matched to a gene. The CDR3 loop spans 15 amino acids. CDR3 nucleotides: TGTGCCAGCAGCCGTAAAGGGGGCGCGGGCACTGAAGCTTTCTTT. Encoded protein: CASSRKGGAGTEAFF.

The rearrangement joins TRBV27 to TRBJ2-3; possible D gene TRBD1, 6 bases. CDR3 size: 15 residues. Trimming shortened V by 3 bases and J by 4 bases, and 14 bases separated the two germline ends. The germline V gene has CDR1 MNHEY and CDR2 SMNVEV (reference sequence). The chain's CDR3 is CASSLGAGSADTQYF. The CDR3 DNA sequence: TGTGCCAGCAGTTTGGGGGCAGGGTCCGCAGATACGCAGTATTTT.

The chain combines TRBV9 with TRBJ2-7; 12 positions match TRBD2. The CDR3 is 16 residues long. Germline loops: CDR1 SGDLS, CDR2 YYNGEE. V dropped 4 bases and J dropped 5; count of bases not matched to a gene: 10. CDR3 nucleotide sequence: TGTGCCAGCAGCTCCAGGACTAGCGGGAAAGGGGACGAGCAGTACTTC. Translating gives CASSSRTSGKGDEQYF. The variable domain in full, with the rest retrieved from reference TRBV9 and TRBJ2-7, is DSGVTQTPKHLITATGQRVTLRCSPRSGDLSVYWYQQSLDQGLQFLIQYYNGEERAKGNILERFSAQQFPDLHSELNLSSLELGDSALYFCASSSRTSGKGDEQYFGPGTRLTVT.

This rearrangement joins TRBV9 to TRBJ2-3; weak D call: TRBD1 (6 bases). Trimming left V 0 bases short and J 1 base short, with 9 bases between. CDR3 size: 15 residues. In germline, CDR1 is SGDLS, CDR2 YYNGEE. CDR3: CASSVVQGGTDTQYF. CDR3 bases: TGTGCCAGCAGCGTAGTACAGGGCGGCACAGATACGCAGTATTTT.